This T cell receptor beta chain was obtained from a study of T cell changes during pregnancy in multiple sclerosis. The method was immunoSEQ multiplex PCR; TCRdb's version includes in-frame clones alone and lacks a portion of them. The table records about 59,000 clones, 85% to 90% of them present only once. This CDR3 has 15 amino acids. Trimming took off 0 bases at V and 5 bases at J, with 13 bases between the two ends. CDR1 and CDR2 (germline): SNHLY, FYNNEI. The chain links TRBV2 to TRBJ1-1, with a possible D match to TRBD1 (6 bases). Specimen: peripheral blood, collected in the first trimester of pregnancy. This sequence originates from a female donor in good health, enrolled as a control in a pregnancy study. The CDR3 sequence: CASSEAQTGPTEAFF. In DNA form, the CDR3 reads TGTGCCAGCAGTGAAGCGCAAACAGGGCCTACTGAAGCTTTCTTT.